This entry lists 28 T cell receptor beta chains sequenced from one sample in a study of tumor-infiltrating lymphocytes in primary liver carcinoma. TCR beta cDNA was made from 450 to 500 ng total RNA with a constant-region primer. Generation of the TCR beta libraries relied on three nested multiplex PCR rounds using slightly modified ARM-PCR. TRBV1-TRBV30 forward and Cbeta reverse primers drove the first two approximately 10-cycle rounds. MiXCR, applied by TCRdb to the multiplex PCR reads, yields one record per CDR3 protein. The profile covers about 78,000 distinct CDR3 sequences, with over 55% appearing a single time and about 13% taken by the ten largest. Unsorted bulk tissue, about 17-33 mg of it, served as the source for co-extraction of RNA and DNA. Sequencing was done on a sample of liver tumor tissue from sampling region 4. This sample's subset: tumor region T4, right-lateral pole. The receptors were gathered from an older woman with primary liver carcinoma and hepatitis B virus infection.

A remark on this clonotype: At one boundary the junction diverges from the germline segment, which might be a read error. The chain is built from TRBV6-5 and TRBJ2-6, with D unresolved. CDR3 length: 15 residues. Germline CDR1 reads MNHEY; CDR2 reads SVGAGI. CDR3 nucleotide sequence: TGTGCCAGCAGTTACAGAGGCTCTGGGTCCAACGTCCTGACTTTC. As protein: CASSYRGSGSNVLTF.

This clonotype has at least ten counts. This chain connects TRBV28 to TRBJ2-1; D is possibly TRBD2 (6 bases). With 7 bases removed from V and 5 bases from J, the gap between germline ends came to 18 bases. The CDR3 consists of 15 residues. Germline-derived CDR1 and CDR2 are MDHEN and SYDVKM. CDR3 amino acids: CASIRGGTINNEQFF. The CDR3 nucleotides are TGTGCCAGCATCAGAGGCGGGACCATTAACAATGAGCAGTTCTTC.

The chain is built from TRBV11-1 and TRBJ2-7, with TRBD2 as a possible D gene (5 bases). Germline-derived CDR1 and CDR2 are SGHAT and FQDESV (reference sequence). The CDR3 runs 14 residues. With 5 bases removed from V and 3 bases from J, the gap between germline ends came to 14 bases. The CDR3 nucleotides read TGTGCCAGCAGCGAGAAGAGGGCCAGCTACGAGCAGTACTTC. Translating gives CASSEKRASYEQYF.

Comment on this clonotype: Germline and junction disagree at one end, which may indicate a read error. The chain is built from TRBV28 and TRBJ2-5, with TRBD2 as a possible D gene (6 bases). The CDR3 sequence is 13 residues long. Germline assignment: CDR1 MDHEN and CDR2 SYDVKM. CDR3 DNA sequence: TGTGTCAGCAGTCGTGGGACTCAAGAGACCCAGTACTTC. Residues: CVSSRGTQETQYF. Together with reference TRBV28 and TRBJ2-5, the CDR3 gives the full variable domain: DVKVTQSSRYLVKRTGEKVFLECVQDMDHENMFWYRQDPGLGLRLIYFSYDVKMKEKGDIPEGYSVSREKKERFSLILESASTNQTSMYLCVSSRGTQETQYFGPGTRLLVL.

CDR3 amino acids: CASSPRPKTQYF. The CDR3 DNA reads TGTGCCAGCAGTCCAAGACCCAAGACCCAGTACTTC. V usage is TRBV28 and J usage is TRBJ2-5; D gene unclear. Germline V lookup: CDR1 MDHEN, CDR2 SYDVKM. Trimming cost V 5 bases and J 6 bases, with 10 bases left between them. The CDR3 consists of 12 residues.

As regards this clonotype: No conserved phenylalanine or tryptophan ends this CDR3, so it is likely a read error. The V and J genes are TRBV5-1 and TRBJ1-2; D remains ambiguous. CDR3 length: 15 residues. Per the germline V gene, CDR1 is SGHRS and CDR2 is YFSETQ. V lost 0 bases and J lost 2, with 11 bases in between. CDR3 bases: TGCGCCAGCAGCTTGGTTCGCTCGGTCAACTATGGCTACACCCTC. It encodes CASSLVRSVNYGYTL.

A single count supports this clonotype. The rearrangement uses TRBV6-2 or TRBV6-3 and TRBJ1-1; a weak D match, TRBD1 (5 bases). Trimming pared 7 bases from V and 4 bases from J, leaving 31 bases between. The CDR3 covers 19 residues. Per the germline V gene, CDR1 is MNHEY and CDR2 is SVGEGT. This CDR3 is CASIPKRWAPGHGGTEAFF. CDR3 nucleotides: TGTGCCAGCATCCCAAAAAGATGGGCCCCTGGACACGGGGGCACTGAAGCTTTCTTT.

Comments on this clonotype: Likely a read error: the CDR3 ends without its conserved phenylalanine or tryptophan. The chain couples TRBV11-1 to TRBJ2-1; TRBD2 aligns across 9 bases. Germline CDR1 is SGHAT and CDR2 is FQDESV (reference sequence). The CDR3 covers 15 residues. The CDR3 DNA sequence: TGTGCCAGCAGCTTCGGATTAGCGGGAGACAATGGGCAGTTCTTA. Protein product: CASSFGLAGDNGQFL.

This clonotype showed up just a few times. The junction departs from germline at one end; a sequencing error may be responsible. This chain links TRBV6-1 with TRBJ2-7; a possible D gene is TRBD2 (5 bases). This CDR3 region has 14 residues. CDR1 is MNHNS and CDR2 is SASEGT in the germline V gene. Here the CDR3 reads CASSSQRSSYKQYF. The CDR3 DNA follows: TGTGCCAGCAGTTCACAGCGGAGCTCCTACAAGCAGTATTTC.

This clonotype is termed medium-sized. V usage is TRBV29-1 and J usage is TRBJ2-7; possible D gene TRBD2, 7 bases. CDR3 size: 13 residues. Looked up from germline, CDR1 is SQVTM and CDR2 is ANQGSEA. The ends were cut back, 3 bases at V and 5 bases at J, with 14 bases in the middle. CDR3 in DNA: TGCAGCGTTGAGGGGGGGCTAGCGGACGAGCAGTACTTC. It encodes CSVEGGLADEQYF.

The genes are TRBV7-3 and TRBJ2-1, with D possibly TRBD2 on 6 matching bases. V lost 5 bases and J 12 bases, leaving 17 bases between the germline ends. Looked up from germline, CDR1 is SGHTA and CDR2 is FQGTGA. The CDR3 is 13 amino acids. The CDR3 DNA sequence: TGTGCCAGCAGCACCCTCCCGGGGGATGGGCAGTTCTTC. Translating it yields CASSTLPGDGQFF.

The rearrangement links TRBV29-1 to TRBJ2-3; a weak D match, TRBD2 (6 bases). This CDR3 contains 15 residues. Per the germline V gene, CDR1 is SQVTM and CDR2 is ANQGSEA. The DNA of the CDR3 is TGCAGTCTTGTCCAGGCGGGAAGAGGGACAGATACGCAGTATTTT. As protein: CSLVQAGRGTDTQYF.

V is TRBV29-1 and J is TRBJ2-1; D gene uncertain. V dropped 8 bases and J dropped 9 bases, with 26 bases sitting between them. Germline V gene data show CDR1 as SQVTM and CDR2 as ANQGSEA. The CDR3 consists of 15 residues. This CDR3 is CSSLGRRSSMGEQFF. CDR3 in DNA: TGCAGCTCCCTGGGAAGAAGAAGTTCCATGGGTGAGCAGTTCTTC.

About this clonotype itself: Since a much larger clone is just one base distant, this may be a read error. The chain carries TRBV5-1 and TRBJ2-7, with 12 bases fitting TRBD2. The CDR3 consists of 16 residues. Germline CDR1 and CDR2: SGHRS and YFSETQ. CDR3 nucleotide sequence: TGCACCAGCAGCTCCGGAGGGCTAGCGGGAGGGTACGAGCAGTACTTC. This translates into CTSSSGGLAGGYEQYF.

Comments on this clonotype: Without the conserved terminal phenylalanine or tryptophan, this CDR3 likely stems from a read error. The V gene is TRBV6-1, the J gene TRBJ2-7; D gene unclear. The CDR3 runs to 13 residues. CDR1 and CDR2 (germline): MNHNS, SASEGT. V was cut by 8 bases and J by 0 bases, with 11 bases left in between. CDR3 in amino acids: CASDKEISYEQYL. In nucleotides, the CDR3 is TGTGCCAGCGACAAGGAGATCTCCTACGAGCAGTACCTC.

This clonotype showed up just once. This clone may be a read error of a much larger clone one base away. The chain employs TRBV25-1 and TRBJ2-1; 7 bases are a match to TRBD1. The CDR3 is made up of 15 amino acids. CDR1 is MGHDK and CDR2 is SYGVNS in the germline V gene. Trimming took 4 bases from V and 5 from J; bases not matched to a gene: 8. CDR3 coding DNA: TGTGCCAGCAGTGGGACAGGAATGAGTAACAATGAGCAGTTCTTC. Translating gives CASSGTGMSNNEQFF.

Concerning this clonotype: This clone may be a read error of a much larger clone one base away. This sequence joins TRBV25-1 and TRBJ2-5; 9 bases are a match to TRBD1. This CDR3 is 14 amino acids long. Germline V lookup: CDR1 MGHDK, CDR2 SYGVNS. Written as DNA, the CDR3 is TGTCCCAGCAGTGACGCGGGACAGGGAACGGCCCAGTACTTC. This sequence encodes CPSSDAGQGTAQYF.

The chain couples TRBV29-1 to TRBJ1-3; no clear D gene. The germline V and J ends were trimmed by 7 bases and 0 bases, with 13 bases remaining between them. Germline V lookup: CDR1 SQVTM, CDR2 ANQGSEA. The CDR3 totals 14 residues. The CDR3 nucleotides read TGCAGCGCTTTGGGATCCCACTCTGGAAACACCATATATTTT. It yields the protein CSALGSHSGNTIYF.

Points on this clonotype: Relative to the germline gene, one junction end is altered; a read error may explain this. The V call is TRBV29-1, the J call TRBJ2-7, with D maybe TRBD2 (5 bases). Germline V lookup: CDR1 SQVTM, CDR2 ANQGSEA. The CDR3 is made up of 13 amino acids. This CDR3 is CSVSGRNCYEQYF. The CDR3 DNA reads as TGTAGCGTTTCTGGACGTAACTGCTACGAGCAGTACTTC.

This chain links TRBV6-5 with TRBJ2-1; 9 bases are shared with TRBD2. V shed 4 bases and J 16 bases; nucleotides not matched to a gene: 26. The germline V gene has CDR1 MNHEY and CDR2 SVGAGI. The CDR3 is 18 amino acids. This CDR3 reads CASSSLASGINRDNELFF. The CDR3 DNA sequence: TGTGCCAGCAGTTCTTTGGCTAGCGGGATAAATCGGGACAATGAGCTATTCTTC.

By share of the sample, this clonotype is medium-sized (0.01 to 0.1%). The V and J genes are TRBV6-5 and TRBJ2-7; 14 nucleotides align to TRBD2. Germline V gene lookup returns CDR1 MNHEY and CDR2 SVGAGI. Unmatched junction bases numbered 5, after V lost 7 bases and J lost 3 bases. CDR3 size: 15 residues. The CDR3 DNA reads as TGTGCCAGCAAGGGACTAGCGGGAGACGTCTACGAGCAGTACTTC. This translates into CASKGLAGDVYEQYF.

This clonotype was observed a handful of times. A much larger clone differs from this one at a single base, so this may be a read error. CDR3 amino acids: CASSLMSPSYEQYF. The CDR3 nucleotides are TGCGCCAGCAGCTTAATGAGTCCCTCCTACGAGCAGTACTTC. The gene calls are TRBV5-1 and TRBJ2-7; D unresolved. CDR3 length: 14 residues. CDR1 is SGHRS and CDR2 is YFSETQ in the germline V gene. Trimming pared 2 bases from V and 0 bases from J, leaving 9 bases between.

Of note for this clonotype: The junction differs from germline at one of its ends, possibly a read error. The chain uses TRBV28 and TRBJ2-7, with a weak D call TRBD1 (6 bases). This CDR3 is built from 17 residues. Germline-derived CDR1 and CDR2 are MDHEN and SYDVKM. The CDR3 nucleotides are TGTGCCAGCAGTTTAGGGGGCCTTGTGAACAGGGTCTACGAGCGGTACTTC. This gives the protein CASSLGGLVNRVYERYF.

Worth noting for this clonotype: The junction differs from germline at one of its ends, possibly a read error. V usage is TRBV6-1 and J usage is TRBJ1-1; 8 bases agree with TRBD1. Per the germline V gene, CDR1 is MNHNS and CDR2 is SASEGT. CDR3 length equals 19 residues. CDR3 protein: CANSAPGQGARIVNTEAFF. In nucleotides, the CDR3 is TGTGCCAACAGTGCGCCGGGGCAGGGGGCGCGGATAGTGAACACTGAAGCTTTCTTT.

Comment on this clonotype: This likely comes from a read error, as the CDR3 has no conserved phenylalanine or tryptophan at its end. The gene calls are TRBV10-2 and TRBJ1-1, with 7 bases lining up with TRBD1. The CDR3 length is 13 residues. Germline V gene data show CDR1 as WSHSY and CDR2 as SAAADI. The DNA for the CDR3 is TGCGCCAGCAGGGGACAGTCGAACATTGAAGCTTTCTCT. Translated, it gives CASRGQSNIEAFS.

The V and J genes are TRBV28 and TRBJ2-7, with D possibly TRBD1 on 7 matching bases. Trimming shortened V by 7 bases and J by 2 bases, and 18 bases separated the two germline ends. From germline, CDR1 is MDHEN and CDR2 SYDVKM. The CDR3 is made up of 15 amino acids. In DNA, the CDR3 is TGTGCCAGCATGCGCAGGGGGGAGACCACCTACGAGCAGTACTTC. It encodes CASMRRGETTYEQYF. Combining the CDR3 with reference TRBV28 and TRBJ2-7 gives the whole variable domain DVKVTQSSRYLVKRTGEKVFLECVQDMDHENMFWYRQDPGLGLRLIYFSYDVKMKEKGDIPEGYSVSREKKERFSLILESASTNQTSMYLCASMRRGETTYEQYFGPGTRLTVT.

The table lists this clonotype with a count of one. A read error may be the cause here, since a much bigger clone is one base away. The chain is built from TRBV5-1 and TRBJ1-1; D unresolved. CDR1 and CDR2 (germline): SGHRS, YFSETQ. CDR3 length: 13 amino acids. Trimming removed 3 bases from V and 1 base from J, with 7 bases in between. The CDR3 sequence: CASSCQQNTEAFF. DNA of the CDR3: TGCGCCAGCAGCTGCCAACAGAACACTGAAGCTTTCTTT.

A few counts support this clonotype. CDR3 amino acids: CSAGTANTGELFF. The CDR3 DNA is TGCAGTGCCGGGACCGCGAACACCGGGGAGCTGTTTTTT. V usage is TRBV20-1 and J usage is TRBJ2-2; D is tentatively TRBD1 or TRBD2 (5 bases each). V dropped 6 bases and J dropped 0 bases, with 8 bases sitting between them. Germline assignment: CDR1 DFQATT and CDR2 SNEGSKA (reference sequence). This CDR3 region has 13 residues.